This TCR beta chain derives from a study of CXCR3-negative and CXCR3-positive naive CD8 T cells. Study details: There were about 140 million TRB reads altogether, and each library had about 1.5 +/- 0.3 million of them. Overall study results and limits: Memory cells differed in TRBV-TRBJ usage, but naive CXCR3-negative and CXCR3-positive cells had similar usage. When CXCR3-positive naive cells were set against CXCR3-negative naive cells, the former had more hydrophobic TRB CDR3s. Both of the naive subsets showed about the same high diversity, but memory CD8+ cells had much less.

5' RACE that incorporated UMI labels was used to prepare the TRB cDNA libraries. TCRdb re-called the 5' RACE reads and shows each CDR3 protein once, DNA omitted. Its table lists under 150,000 distinct CDR3 sequences. This CDR3 has 13 residues. The germline CDR1 and CDR2 sequences are SQVTM and ANQGSEA. On this clonotype itself: Its target is not known.

The V call is TRBV29-1, the J call TRBJ2-7; TCRdb's assignment of TRBD1 cannot be checked, as there is no DNA. The receptor was derived from a human donor in good health. Some clones in this sample may be carry-over from other donors' samples. The material sequenced was naive CXCR3+ CD8+ T cells from blood. The subset was: CD45RO-CCR7+CD27+CD95- naive CD8+ T cells expressing CXCR3 (TNR3+). The CDR3 loop is CSIHWELTGEQYF.